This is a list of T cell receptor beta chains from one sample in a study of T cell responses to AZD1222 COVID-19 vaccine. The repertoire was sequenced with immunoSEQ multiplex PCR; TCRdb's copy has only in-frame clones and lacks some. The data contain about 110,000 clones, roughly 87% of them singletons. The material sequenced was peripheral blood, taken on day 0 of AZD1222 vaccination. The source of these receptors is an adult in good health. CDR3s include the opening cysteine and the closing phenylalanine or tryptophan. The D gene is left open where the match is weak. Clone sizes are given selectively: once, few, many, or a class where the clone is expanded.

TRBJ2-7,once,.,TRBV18,TGTGCCAGCTCACCGACGGGCCCCCCATTGGGGGAGCAGTACTTC,CASSPTGPPLGEQYF
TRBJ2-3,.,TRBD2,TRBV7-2,TGTGCCAGCAGCTCCCCCAGCGGGATCCCTAGCACAGATACGCAGTATTTT,CASSSPSGIPSTDTQYF
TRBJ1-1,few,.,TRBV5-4,TGTGCCAGCAGCTTGGGGGGGCGGTTCATGAACACTGAAGCTTTCTTT,CASSLGGRFMNTEAFF
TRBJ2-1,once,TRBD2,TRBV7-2,TGTGCCAGCAGCACAGCGGGGACCAACTACAATGAGCAGTTCTTC,CASSTAGTNYNEQFF
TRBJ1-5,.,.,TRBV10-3,TGTGCCACATCCGCGGGGCGGGATCAGCCCCAGCATTTT,CATSAGRDQPQHF
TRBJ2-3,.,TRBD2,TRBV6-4,TGTGCCAGCAGCCAGCGGGAAACAGATACGCAGTATTTT,CASSQRETDTQYF
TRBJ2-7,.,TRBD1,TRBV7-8,TGTGCCAGCAGCTTTCGGACAGGCTCCTACGAGCAGTACTTC,CASSFRTGSYEQYF
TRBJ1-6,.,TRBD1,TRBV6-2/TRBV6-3,TGTGCCAGCAGCGACCGGGGACAGCGGGATTCACCCCTCCACTTT,CASSDRGQRDSPLHF
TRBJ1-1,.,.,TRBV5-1,TGCGCCAGCTCCCAGACCATGAACACTGAAGCTTTCTTT,CASSQTMNTEAFF
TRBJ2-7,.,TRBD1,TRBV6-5,TGTGCCAGCAGGACAGGGGGAGACAGCTCCTACGAGCAGTACTTC,CASRTGGDSSYEQYF
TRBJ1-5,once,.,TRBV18,TGTGCCAGCTCACACACTCGTACAGATTATCAGCCCCAGCATTTT,CASSHTRTDYQPQHF
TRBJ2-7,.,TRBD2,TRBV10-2,TGCGCCAGCAGTCAGAGCGGGGCGTCCTACGAGCAGTACTTC,CASSQSGASYEQYF
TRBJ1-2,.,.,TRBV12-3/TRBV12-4,TGTGCCAGCAGTTTACTGTCGGACTATGGCTACACCTTC,CASSLLSDYGYTF
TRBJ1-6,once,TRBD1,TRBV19,TGTGCCAGTAGTAGCTCCCGGGACAGGGGGTCACCCCTCCACTTT,CASSSSRDRGSPLHF
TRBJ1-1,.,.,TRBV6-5,TGTGCCAGCAGAGTGGAGGCCTTGAACACTGAAGCTTTCTTT,CASRVEALNTEAFF
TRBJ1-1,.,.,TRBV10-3,TGTGCCATCAGGGATGACAGGAACACTGAAGCTTTCTTT,CAIRDDRNTEAFF
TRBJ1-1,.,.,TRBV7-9,TGTGCCAGCAGCTTAAGGGAAAGGGACACTGAAGCTTTCTTT,CASSLRERDTEAFF
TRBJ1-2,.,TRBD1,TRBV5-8,TGTGCCAGCAGCTCGGTGTATACAGGGGCGGATGGCTACACCTTC,CASSSVYTGADGYTF
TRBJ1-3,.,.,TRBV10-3,TGTGCCATCTCTTGGGACGGGAGCTCTGGAAACACCATATATTTT,CAISWDGSSGNTIYF
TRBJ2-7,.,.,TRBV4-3,TGCGCCAGCAGCCAAGCCCGAGGACAGCTATACGAGCAGTACTTC,CASSQARGQLYEQYF
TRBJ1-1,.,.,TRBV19,TGTGCCAGTAGTAGTCTTACATATCAAGCTTTCTTT,CASSSLTYQAFF
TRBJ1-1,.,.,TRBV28,TGTGCCAGCAGTTCCGAGCGAAGGAACACTGAAGCTTTCTTT,CASSSERRNTEAFF
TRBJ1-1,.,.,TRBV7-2,TGTGCCAGCAGCCAGTGGGGGCTGAACACTGAAGCTTTCTTT,CASSQWGLNTEAFF
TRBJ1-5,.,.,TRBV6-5,TGTGCCAGCAAGACAGGTTCTAATCAGCCCCAGCATTTT,CASKTGSNQPQHF
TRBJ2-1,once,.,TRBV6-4,TGTGCCAGCAGTGATGCAGCGGACTCCTACAATGAGCAGTTCTTC,CASSDAADSYNEQFF
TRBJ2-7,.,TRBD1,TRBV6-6,TGTGCCAGCAGTAAATCCGGGACAGGGGGCTACGAGCAGTACTTC,CASSKSGTGGYEQYF
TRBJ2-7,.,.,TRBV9,TGTGCCAGCAGCGCTTCCGGATTGACAGCTTACGAGCAGTACTTC,CASSASGLTAYEQYF
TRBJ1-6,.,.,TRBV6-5,TGTGCCAGCAGTTACTCGTCAGGGTTCGGTTCACCCCTCCACTTT,CASSYSSGFGSPLHF